Reported below is one T cell receptor (beta chain). The antigen this receptor binds is unknown. There are no base qualities to consult, and no much larger clone falls within one base. This entry belongs to a study of shared clonotypes between healthy human individuals (dated by TCRdb to 2020 to 2022). As for the study more broadly: Two women and a few men aged 18 to 49 years were included in the cohort. For each donor, CD4 naive and CD4 memory were each given three plates, CD8 naive was given two plates, and CD8 memory was given one plate. Blood TCR repertoires of several healthy adults were deeply sequenced to estimate repertoire size and the extent of clonotype sharing between individuals. To increase sequencing depth and limit assay-specific biases, different laboratories used diverse techniques to prepare libraries and sequence TCR repertoires. Between about 0.8 and 9 billion PBMCs per donor were obtained by leukapheresis. Findings and caveats that apply to the study as a whole: Estimated clonotype richness was generally larger for naive than for memory subsets. Pairwise subsampling led to the expectation that sequencing depth would affect the degree of clonotype sharing among donors. The small number of donors limited the genetic and exposure-history diversity represented. Clonotypes shared by all four sorted-subset donors showed higher generation probabilities than non-shared clonotypes. Rarefaction of sorted-subset datasets indicated incomplete sequencing despite the large sequencing depth. Across a few donors, roughly 5.4% of naive CD4, roughly 3.3% of naive CD8, under 2.5% of memory CD4, and roughly 0.4% of memory CD8 clonotypes were shared. Only blood was sampled, and tissue TCR repertoires likely differ from those in blood.

The CDR3 starts with the cysteine, ends with the phenylalanine, and has 14 residues. The CDR3 DNA has 42 bases and is translated from base 1. V is reduced by 4 bases and J by 2 bases, leaving a spacing of 13 bases between them. Via the germline V gene, CDR1 is SGHRS and CDR2 YFSETQ. Using the deep immunoSEQ assay, TCR CDR3 regions were amplified from genomic DNA by multiplex PCR. Extracted genomic DNA from each cell subset was spread evenly across all wells of several immunoSEQ 96-well plates, with each plate serving as a replicate. Each replicate PCR for sorted subsets received around 200 ng genomic DNA, equal to about 29,000 T cell genomes. The purified libraries were quantified using a Qubit 3.0 fluorometer, sized with a Bioanalyzer 2100, and then quantified again using the KAPA Library Quantification kit. A separate single-read 150-cycle Illumina NextSeq 550 flow cell was used to sequence each immunoSEQ 96-well plate. Concerning the study's data processing: Because only junctional sequences without quality scores were contained in the immunoSEQ output, filtering matching that applied to full-length reads could not be performed. To assign V/J genes and CDR3, sequences were annotated against IMGT germline references using PyIR, a Python wrapper for IgBLAST v1.9. Reads with weak V/J assignments (E-value above 1e-6), missing CDR3, stop codons, out-of-frame junctions, or ambiguous translated residues were removed. V3J clonotypes were defined as sequences sharing an identical inferred V gene, J gene, and CDR3 amino acid sequence. To compute the percentage overlap between repertoires, the number of shared unique clonotypes was divided by the size of the smaller repertoire. Three approaches were used to assess repertoire richness: RTK rarefaction, the Chao1 estimator, and Recon v2.1 estimates of unobserved clonotypes. For all TCRbeta clonotypes obtained by the gDNA method from a handful of donors, generation probabilities were computed with OLGA. This immuneACCESS table, as held by TCRdb, lists in-frame sequences with V and J called but not all clones. Of the missing ones, under half trace to an unresolved V gene in checked studies; the others have no known cause. That table supplies the V and J calls and clone size; D and trimming were determined from the DNA. The sample profile shows 2 million to 2.5 million clones; approximately 94% of them were found once. The ten largest clonotypes hold 1.5% to 2% of the sample.

CD8 naive samples were obtained by positive selection for CCR7 among CD45RO-negative cells, yielding a CD45RA+CCR7+ population from which TemRA cells were excluded. The donors were healthy, HIV-negative adults with no recently reported acute infections or vaccinations. Every donor was a Caucasian adult living in Nashville, Tennessee, USA. After blood collection by leukapheresis, PBMCs were isolated using Ficoll-Histopaque density gradient centrifugation and then cryopreserved in the vapor phase of liquid nitrogen. Analytical flow cytometry was used to check the purity and quantity of every magnetically sorted T cell population. Genomic DNA was isolated from every sorted fraction and measured by UV absorbance on a Nanodrop 2000c.

This chain is built from TRBV5-1 and TRBJ2-7, with TRBD1 perhaps the D gene, on 6 matching bases. The sequenced sample was naive CD8+ T cells from PBMCs. In light of the paper, this sample's cell subset or site label describes: CD45RA+CCR7+. The TCR was taken from a man between 18 and 35 years old in good health. Some clones in this sample may be carry-over from other donors' samples. DNA sequence: TGCGCCAGCAGCCCCTTTCAGGGGACCTACGAGCAGTACTTC. This yields the protein CASSPFQGTYEQYF.